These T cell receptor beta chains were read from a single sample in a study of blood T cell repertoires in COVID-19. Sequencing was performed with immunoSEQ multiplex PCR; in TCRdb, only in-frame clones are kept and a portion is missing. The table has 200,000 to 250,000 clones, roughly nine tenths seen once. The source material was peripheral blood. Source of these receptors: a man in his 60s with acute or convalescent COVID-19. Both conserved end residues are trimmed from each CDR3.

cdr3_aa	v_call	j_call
ASSLLASGSNEQF	TRBV7-2	TRBJ2-1
ASSPPQLAGADTQY	TRBV28	TRBJ2-3
ASRRTGTNTEAF	TRBV13	TRBJ1-1
ASSLERRGLNEQY	TRBV7-9	TRBJ2-7
ASRRRSGEKLF	TRBV28	TRBJ1-4
ASSVPRLAGGAYEQY	TRBV28	TRBJ2-7
ASSNGAGDLYEQY	TRBV18	TRBJ2-7
ASTLLGRERNEQF	TRBV6-5	TRBJ2-1
ASSQGAGGARGGYT	TRBV4-3	TRBJ1-2
ASSPTGEKQY	TRBV18	TRBJ2-7
ASSKATSGRREQF	TRBV21-1	TRBJ2-1
ASSLWSRLEGNEQY	TRBV7-9	TRBJ2-7
AISEMGRGVSTDTQY	TRBV10-3	TRBJ2-3
ATRTDSGANVLT	TRBV10-3	TRBJ2-6
ASSHDPGTGKANVLT	TRBV4-3	TRBJ2-6
ASSQLLAGGSGANVLT	TRBV14	TRBJ2-6
ASSLEGDISTDTQY	TRBV11-3	TRBJ2-3
ASRMTPGTSYEQY	TRBV19	TRBJ2-7
ASRGRSNYGYT	TRBV30	TRBJ1-2
ASSFSRQTNQPQH	TRBV7-2	TRBJ1-5
ASSLNGGETQY	TRBV7-9	TRBJ2-5
ASTLLAGGSTGELF	TRBV9	TRBJ2-2
ASSHPTGDEQY	TRBV4-2	TRBJ2-7
ASSKGLAGGGEQF	TRBV9	TRBJ2-1
ASTLQGATTEAF	TRBV5-1	TRBJ1-1
ASSQGTSSYEQY	TRBV6-2/TRBV6-3	TRBJ2-7
ASSEVTPGGNTEAF	TRBV9	TRBJ1-1
ASSSDAGSATEAF	TRBV5-1	TRBJ1-1
ASHPGRGGYEQY	TRBV18	TRBJ2-7
ASSPRDGGYT	TRBV18	TRBJ1-2
AWSLHQNTEAF	TRBV30	TRBJ1-1
ASSQEYRESSYNEQF	TRBV4-1	TRBJ2-1
ASSPEGDSPLH	TRBV5-4	TRBJ1-6
ASSLLAGGTDTQY	TRBV7-3	TRBJ2-3
ASSTSAGAYEQY	TRBV5-1	TRBJ2-7
ASSREGLGYEQY	TRBV2	TRBJ2-7
ASSFSGSAYNEQF	TRBV6-2/TRBV6-3	TRBJ2-1
ASSVNRDTEAF	TRBV7-3	TRBJ1-1
ASSYRVAYEQY	TRBV6-2/TRBV6-3	TRBJ2-7
ASRQGKSDTQY	TRBV19	TRBJ2-3
ASSIPGYGYT	TRBV9	TRBJ1-2
ASSLFISSAGGPDEQY	TRBV28	TRBJ2-7
ASSPSGSLSYEQY	TRBV6-2/TRBV6-3	TRBJ2-7
ASKISGTAYNEQF	TRBV2	TRBJ2-1
ASSTRLAPRGGEQF	TRBV7-2	TRBJ2-1
ASFLQGSYEQY	TRBV5-6	TRBJ2-7
ASKSGSPFYNEQF	TRBV6-5	TRBJ2-1
ASSQSGGAVDEQY	TRBV14	TRBJ2-7
ASSSNSGSSSYNEQF	TRBV7-9	TRBJ2-1
AWTSPRSRDQY	TRBV30	TRBJ2-5
ASSLRTSSPYEQY	TRBV11-2	TRBJ2-7
ASRGQGYALYGYT	TRBV6-5	TRBJ1-2
ASRMSGGGYEQF	TRBV19	TRBJ2-1
ASSLVTSETQY	TRBV12-3/TRBV12-4	TRBJ2-3
ASSQGLAEY	TRBV14	TRBJ2-3